This T cell receptor (beta chain) was sequenced in a study of T cells in Graves' hyperthyroidism and ophthalmopathy. On the study more broadly: Before any treatment, at initial diagnosis, peripheral blood was collected. Regarding the study as a whole: The model's output predicted ophthalmopathy at a median of roughly 6 months prior to onset.

Clinical Activity Scores of at least 3, NOSPECS grades of at least 4 and durations under 3 months characterized ophthalmopathy patients. The diagnostic basis comprised clinical symptoms, serum thyroxine and TRAb, thyroid ultrasound and orbital computed tomography. From germline, CDR1 is SGHVS and CDR2 FQNEAQ. The ends were cut back, 0 bases at V and 4 bases at J, with 15 bases in the middle. CDR3 length: 16 amino acids. Remarks on this clonotype: Its cognate antigen is unknown. A much larger clone is a single base away; this may be a read error.

From RNA transcripts, TCR beta CDR3 regions were amplified. HTBI primers were employed in a first-round RT-PCR of the TCR CDR3. TCRdb analysed the multiplex PCR reads with MiXCR anew, one entry per CDR3 protein. The table includes approximately 690,000 distinct CDR3 sequences, roughly 20% detected once. This chain uses TRBV7-8 with TRBJ1-1; D gene uncertain. The receptor was isolated from a man aged 25 to 45 with Graves' ophthalmopathy. The specimen was blood. CDR3 nucleotides: TGTGCCAGCAGCTTAGCTGAGGGTATGGGGAGCACTGAAGCTTTCTTT. It yields the protein CASSLAEGMGSTEAFF.